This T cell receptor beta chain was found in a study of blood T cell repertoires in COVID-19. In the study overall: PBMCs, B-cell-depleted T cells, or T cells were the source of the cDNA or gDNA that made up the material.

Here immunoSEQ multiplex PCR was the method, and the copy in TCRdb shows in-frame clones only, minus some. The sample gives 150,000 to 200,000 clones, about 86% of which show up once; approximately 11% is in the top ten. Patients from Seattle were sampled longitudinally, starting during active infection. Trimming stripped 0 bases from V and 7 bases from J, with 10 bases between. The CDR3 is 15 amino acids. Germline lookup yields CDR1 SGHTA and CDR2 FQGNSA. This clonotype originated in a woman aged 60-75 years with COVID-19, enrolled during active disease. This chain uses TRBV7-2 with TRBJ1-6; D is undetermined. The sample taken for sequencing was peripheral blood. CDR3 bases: TGTGCCAGCAGCTTAGCATCGGGGTTGAATTCACCCCTCCACTTT. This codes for CASSLASGLNSPLHF.